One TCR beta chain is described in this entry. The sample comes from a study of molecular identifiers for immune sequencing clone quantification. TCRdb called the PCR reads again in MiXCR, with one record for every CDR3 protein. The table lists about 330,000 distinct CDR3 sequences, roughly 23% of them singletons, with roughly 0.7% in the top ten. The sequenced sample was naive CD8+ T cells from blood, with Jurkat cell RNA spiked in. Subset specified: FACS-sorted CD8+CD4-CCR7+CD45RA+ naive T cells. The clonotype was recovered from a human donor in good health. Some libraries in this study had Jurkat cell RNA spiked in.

The CDR3 DNA reads as TGCGCCAGCAGCCAAGATCAGTTTGGAGCCTCTGAAGCTTTCTTT. Amino acid sequence: CASSQDQFGASEAFF. V gene TRBV4-1 combines with J gene TRBJ1-1; unclear D gene. This CDR3 region has 15 residues. Germline V CDR1 and CDR2: MGHRA, YSYEKL. V was pared by 0 bases and J by 6 bases, with 14 bases between.